The clone carrying this T cell receptor beta chain was counted a few times. The data were obtained in a study of T-cell reconstitution after alpha-beta-depleted transplantation in children. A TCRbeta library incorporating unique molecular identifiers was prepared. TCRdb re-called the PCR reads with MiXCR, one entry per CDR3 protein. The sample holds around 370,000 distinct CDR3 sequences, about 9.3% seen once. The source of this sequence is a human donor who donated a stem cell graft to a child with acute lymphoblastic leukemia. Sample: PBMCs from the stem cell graft donor, taken from the stem cell graft.

CDR3 bases: TGTGCCAGCAGTCAGAGGACTAGCGGGAGGGCCTACAATGAGCAGTTCTTC. As protein: CASSQRTSGRAYNEQFF. The chain recombines TRBV12-3 or TRBV12-4 with TRBJ2-1; 15 bases line up with TRBD2. The V gene end was trimmed by 5 bases and the J gene end by 2 bases; junction bases not matched to a gene: 4. This CDR3 has 17 amino acids.